The sequence of this T cell receptor (beta chain) was determined in a study of shared clonotypes between healthy human individuals. The study, taken as a whole, reports: Collection of samples was limited to blood; tissue repertoires likely differ. Larger richness was generally estimated for naive than memory subsets.

Profiled with immunoSEQ multiplex PCR; TCRdb holds only in-frame clones, not every one. The data show about 710,000 clones, just under 75% seen once. A CD45RA-negative memory subset and a CD45RA+ naive subset were separated from the CD4+ cells. The V gene lost 8 bases and the J gene lost 15 bases, with 29 bases spanning the gap. The CDR3 length is 15 residues. The germline CDR1 and CDR2 sequences are LNHDA and SQIVND (reference sequence). Of note for this clone: Its antigen is unknown.

This clonotype was sampled from a woman aged 30 to 39 in good health. The specimen sequenced was memory CD4+ T cells sorted from blood. The subset denotes: CD45RA-negative fraction. The V gene is TRBV19, the J gene TRBJ2-1; either TRBD1 or TRBD2 may supply D (5 bases each). In DNA form, the CDR3 reads TGTGCCAGTGGTCGTAGGGACGCCTTCGGTTTACCGTGGTTCTTC. Amino acid sequence: CASGRRDAFGLPWFF.